Each of the 15 T cell receptor beta chains below was sequenced from the same sample in a study of cytomegalovirus exposure and HLA in healthy donors. Both 60 Vbeta primers and 13 Jbeta primers went into the PCR. The repertoire was sequenced with immunoSEQ multiplex PCR; TCRdb's copy has only in-frame clones and lacks some. The table lists around 200,000 clones, 75% to 85% of them singletons. The specimen was PBMCs. The receptors derive from a boy younger than 18 in good health and CMV-seronegative.

J is TRBJ1-6 and V is TRBV19; 9 bases line up with TRBD1. V shed 6 bases, J shed 7 bases, and the junction held 4 bases outside the gene matches. The germline V gene encodes CDR1 LNHDA and CDR2 SQIVND (reference sequence). CDR3 length equals 14 residues. DNA of the CDR3: TGTGCCAGTAGGAGACAGGGGGAGAATTCACCCCTCCACTTT. Amino acid sequence: CASRRQGENSPLHF. The full variable domain, its missing parts supplied by reference TRBV19 and TRBJ1-6, is DGGITQSPKYLFRKEGQNVTLSCEQNLNHDAMYWYRQDPGQGLRLIYYSQIVNDFQKGDIAEGYSVSREKKESFPLTVTSAQKNPTAFYLCASRRQGENSPLHFGNGTRLTVT.

The chain has TRBV6-1 and TRBJ1-6; TRBD1 might be the D (6 bases). Trimming stripped 1 base from V and 10 bases from J, with 14 bases between. Germline V CDR1 and CDR2: MNHNS, SASEGT. This CDR3 is built from 15 residues. The CDR3 loop is CASSEEGGQGSPLHF. The CDR3, as DNA: TGTGCCAGCAGTGAAGAGGGGGGGCAGGGATCACCCCTCCACTTT.

V is TRBV9 and J is TRBJ1-2; D perhaps matches TRBD1 (5 bases). This CDR3 region has 15 residues. Trimming cost V 3 bases and J 0 bases, with 12 bases left between them. The V gene's germline CDR1 is SGDLS and CDR2 YYNGEE. As DNA, the CDR3 is TGTGCCAGCAGCGGGGAGGGACGGACTAACTATGGCTACACCTTC. It yields the protein CASSGEGRTNYGYTF.

The rearrangement joins TRBV11-2 to TRBJ2-1; perhaps TRBD1 as D (6 bases). V was shortened by 6 bases and J by 7 bases, with 19 bases between the two germline ends. There are 15 residues in the CDR3. Germline values: CDR1 SGHAT, CDR2 FQNNGV. The CDR3 here is CASRPFLTGQNEQFF. CDR3 DNA: TGTGCCAGCAGGCCCTTCCTGACAGGACAAAATGAGCAGTTCTTC.

Only a few counts were recorded for this clone. The rearrangement joins TRBV5-8 to TRBJ2-3, with a weak D call TRBD2 (6 bases). The V gene lost 1 base and the J gene lost 5 bases, with 20 bases spanning the gap. Germline V gene data show CDR1 as SGHTS and CDR2 as YDEGEE. The CDR3 contains 17 residues. CDR3 sequence: CASSLLVRAGLGDTQYF. The CDR3 DNA follows: TGTGCCAGCAGCTTGTTGGTAAGGGCGGGGTTAGGAGATACGCAGTATTTT.

In this sample, this clone turned up a few times. The genes are TRBV18 and TRBJ2-2, with 8 bases identical to TRBD2. The V and J ends lost 0 bases and 6 bases, in that order; junction bases with no gene match: 3. The CDR3 extends over 15 amino acids. Per the germline V gene, CDR1 is KGHSH and CDR2 is LQKENI. The CDR3 nucleotides read TGTGCCAGCTCACCACCGACTAGCGTGGCCGGGGAGCTGTTTTTT. Translation: CASSPPTSVAGELFF.

Worth noting for this clone: The junction and the germline gene differ at one end; a read error may be behind it. The genes are TRBV7-9 and TRBJ1-3; D is perhaps TRBD1 (6 bases). The CDR3 runs 15 residues. Germline CDR1 reads SEHNR; CDR2 reads FQNEAQ (reference sequence). For the CDR3, the DNA is TGTGCCAGCAGCTATTTCAGGGGAACTGGAGACACCATATATTTT. It encodes CASSYFRGTGDTIYF.

V and J are TRBV9 and TRBJ2-1; D perhaps matches TRBD1 (5 bases). V was shortened by 2 bases and J by 0 bases, with 9 bases between the two germline ends. This CDR3 is 15 amino acids long. Germline lookup yields CDR1 SGDLS and CDR2 YYNGEE. The CDR3 loop is CASSVAGNSYNEQFF. The CDR3 DNA reads TGTGCCAGCAGCGTCGCAGGGAACTCCTACAATGAGCAGTTCTTC.

This chain connects TRBV9 to TRBJ1-2; no reliable D call. The CDR3 is made up of 12 amino acids. Trimming removed 2 bases from V and 5 bases from J, with 7 bases in between. Germline loops: CDR1 SGDLS, CDR2 YYNGEE. The CDR3 nucleotides are TGTGCCAGCAGCGTTTACAGATATGGCTACACCTTC. Translation: CASSVYRYGYTF.

This clone was seen a few times. The V gene is TRBV6-5, the J gene TRBJ1-2; D ambiguous. V was trimmed by 6 bases and J by 1 base, leaving 6 bases between them. Germline V lookup: CDR1 MNHEY, CDR2 SVGAGI. This CDR3 has 12 amino acids. The CDR3 DNA reads as TGTGCCAGCAGGACATATAACTATGGCTACACCTTC. Its protein product is CASRTYNYGYTF.

The count of this clone is one. This CDR3 reads CASSLDFYGYTF. DNA for the CDR3: TGTGCCAGCAGCTTGGACTTCTATGGCTACACCTTC. The chain has TRBV5-6 and TRBJ1-2; D remains unclear. The germline V and J ends were trimmed by 0 bases and 4 bases, with 4 bases remaining between them. CDR1 is SGHDT, CDR2 YYEEEE, per germline. This CDR3 comprises 12 residues.

The chain uses TRBV19 and TRBJ1-2; 9 bases fit TRBD1. The CDR3 is 17 residues long. From germline, CDR1 is LNHDA and CDR2 SQIVND (reference sequence). Trimming at V came to 1 base and at J to 6 bases, leaving 12 bases not matched to a gene. CDR3 coding DNA: TGTGCCAGTAGTATAGGCCCCCTCCACAGGGGGCGAAATGGCTACACCTTC. This codes for CASSIGPLHRGRNGYTF.

The chain is built from TRBV7-3 and TRBJ2-3; 12 nucleotides line up with TRBD2. This CDR3 is built from 16 residues. Germline-derived CDR1 and CDR2 are SGHTA and FQGTGA. Unmatched junction bases numbered 12, after V lost 5 bases and J lost 9 bases. CDR3 region: CASSPRSSGGASTQYF. CDR3 DNA: TGTGCCAGCAGCCCTAGATCTAGCGGGGGGGCTAGCACGCAGTATTTT. Full variable domain (remainder filled in from reference TRBV7-3 and TRBJ2-3): GAGVSQTPSNKVTEKGKYVELRCDPISGHTALYWYRQSLGQGPEFLIYFQGTGAADDSGLPNDRFFAVRPEGSVSTLKIQRTERGDSAVYLCASSPRSSGGASTQYFGPGTRLTVL.

The chain links TRBV5-1 to TRBJ2-1; D uncertain. V dropped 0 bases and J dropped 10 bases, with 5 bases sitting between them. From germline, CDR1 is SGHRS and CDR2 YFSETQ. This CDR3 spans 11 amino acids. CDR3 region: CASSLDYEQFF. The DNA for the CDR3 is TGCGCCAGCAGCTTGGACTACGAGCAGTTCTTC.

This clone was counted a single time. The chain links TRBV19 to TRBJ2-1; D might be TRBD1 (5 bases). The V gene lost 3 bases and the J gene lost 9 bases, with 9 bases spanning the gap. This CDR3 is built from 12 residues. Germline-derived CDR1 and CDR2 are LNHDA and SQIVND (reference sequence). Written as DNA, the CDR3 is TGTGCCAGTAGTATTCAGGGTATTGAGCAGTTCTTC. Translating it yields CASSIQGIEQFF.